This TCR beta chain is drawn from a study of persistence of HIV-infected CD4 T cells. The overall study: Isolated cells were CMV- and HIV-1 Gag-responding CD4+ T cells. Study results and caveats: Antigen-responding cells were enriched for degenerate expanded CDR3beta sequences.

Germline CDR1 is SGHVS and CDR2 is FQNEAQ. The CDR3 consists of 16 residues. Trimming pared 5 bases from V and 0 bases from J, leaving 14 bases between. The immunoSEQ assay was version 4, run in survey mode. Some clones are missing from TCRdb's copy, which holds only in-frame ones; the method was immunoSEQ multiplex PCR. The sample contains 30,000 to 45,000 clones, about 81% of which appear only once. Cells were stimulated with overlapping HIV-1 Gag 15-mer peptides. CD40L/CD69 double-negative CD45RO-high memory CD4+ T cells were collected. CD4+ T cell counts exceeded 400 cells/uL; CMV serology was positive. CD8-depleted PBMCs were stimulated roughly 17 hours with anti-CD28/CD49d costimulation, CD40-blocking antibody and enfuvirtide. This clone has only a few counts. Its antigen is unknown.

This clonotype was obtained from an adult with HIV. The donor label of this sample is uncertain. V is TRBV7-8 and J is TRBJ2-4; tentatively, D is TRBD1 (5 bases). The source was cultured CD4+ T cells from PBMCs, collected from a patient who received antiretroviral therapy. CDR3 DNA sequence: TGTGCCAGCAGCGGATACAGGCTTGGAGCCAAAAACATTCAGTACTTC. Amino acids: CASSGYRLGAKNIQYF.